The 31 T cell receptor beta chains below all came from one sample that was sequenced in a study of early T cells in non-severe SARS-CoV-2 infection. TCRdb redid the calling of the 5' RACE reads with MiXCR, one entry per CDR3 protein. The sample carries approximately 63,000 distinct CDR3 sequences, 5.5% to 7% recorded once. The sample consisted of whole blood, taken at baseline. The receptors come from an adult who was a healthcare worker with PCR-confirmed SARS-CoV-2 infection or an uninfected control (not recorded which).

This clonotype was recorded at least ten times. The rearrangement uses TRBV7-9 and TRBJ2-2, with TRBD1 as a possible D gene (5 bases). Deletions cut 5 bases from V and 4 bases from J, with 20 bases between. This CDR3 region has 17 residues. The germline CDR1 and CDR2 sequences are SEHNR and FQNEAQ (reference sequence). The DNA for the CDR3 is TGTGCCAGCAGCCCACGCGGCGCAGGGATGGGCACCGGGGAGCTGTTTTTT. Residues: CASSPRGAGMGTGELFF.

This clonotype was recorded many times. The chain combines TRBV6-2 or TRBV6-3 with TRBJ2-2; TRBD2 aligns across 16 bases. The CDR3 runs 19 residues. The V segment lost 7 bases and the J segment 2 bases; nucleotides outside the gene matches: 10. Germline V gives CDR1 MNHEY, CDR2 SVGEGT. CDR3 DNA: TGTGCCAGCACTCTTCCGGGACTAGCGGGAGGGCCTAACACCGGGGAGCTGTTTTTT. Its protein is CASTLPGLAGGPNTGELFF.

The CDR3, as DNA: TGTGCCAGCGCTCTTTCGGGGAACATTCAGTACTTC. Encoded protein: CASALSGNIQYF. The rearrangement links TRBV12-3 or TRBV12-4 to TRBJ2-4; a weak D match, TRBD2 (5 bases). The V gene lost 8 bases and the J gene lost 7 bases, with 12 bases spanning the gap. The CDR3 has 12 amino acids.

Comments on this clonotype: Relative to the germline gene, one junction end is altered; a read error may explain this. The chain joins TRBV19 to TRBJ2-7; 7 nucleotides agree with TRBD2. Germline lookup yields CDR1 LNHDA and CDR2 SQIVND (reference sequence). The CDR3 is 14 amino acids. CDR3 protein: CASSIGGSSNEQYF. DNA of the CDR3: TGTGCCAGTAGTATAGGCGGGAGCTCCAACGAGCAGTACTTC. Full variable domain (remainder filled in from reference TRBV19 and TRBJ2-7): DGGITQSPKYLFRKEGQNVTLSCEQNLNHDAMYWYRQDPGQGLRLIYYSQIVNDFQKGDIAEGYSVSREKKESFPLTVTSAQKNPTAFYLCASSIGGSSNEQYFGPGTRLTVT.

This clonotype was detected many times. The V call is TRBV7-2, the J call TRBJ2-1; D perhaps matches TRBD1 (5 bases). The germline gives CDR1 SGHTA, CDR2 FQGNSA. CDR3 length equals 12 residues. Trimming removed 3 bases at V and 9 bases at J, with 9 bases between. CDR3 sequence: CASSLLGAEQFF. DNA of the CDR3: TGTGCCAGCAGCTTGCTAGGGGCTGAGCAGTTCTTC.

This clonotype was seen a few times. The rearrangement uses TRBV15 and TRBJ1-5, with D unclear. CDR3 size: 13 residues. The V and J ends lost 2 bases and 1 base respectively, with 3 bases between them. Germline V gene lookup returns CDR1 LNHNV and CDR2 YYDKDF (reference sequence). The CDR3 sequence is CATSRQSNQPQHF. Here the CDR3 DNA reads TGTGCCACCAGCAGACAGAGCAATCAGCCCCAGCATTTT.

In its sample, this clonotype was seen many times. This rearrangement joins TRBV11-1 to TRBJ2-7, with no clear D. Between the trimmed V and J ends, which lost 3 bases and 3 bases, there was a span of 9 bases. Germline-derived CDR1 and CDR2 are SGHAT and FQDESV (reference sequence). The CDR3 has 13 amino acids. The CDR3 DNA sequence: TGTGCCAGCAGCTTTCAAACGCTCTACGAGCAGTACTTC. Residues: CASSFQTLYEQYF.

Ten or more counts support this clonotype. The V and J genes are TRBV15 and TRBJ2-6, with D hard to call. Germline lookup yields CDR1 LNHNV and CDR2 YYDKDF (reference sequence). V gave up 0 bases and J gave up 0 bases, with 6 bases separating them. The length of the CDR3 is 16 residues. This chain's CDR3 is CATSRDLGSGANVLTF. The CDR3, as DNA: TGTGCCACCAGCAGAGATCTCGGCTCTGGGGCCAACGTCCTGACTTTC.

This clonotype has ten or more counts. The chain carries TRBV12-3 or TRBV12-4 and TRBJ2-7, with TRBD1 as a possible D gene (6 bases). Trimming left V 8 bases short and J 5 bases short, with 19 bases between. This CDR3 comprises 14 residues. The CDR3, as DNA: TGTGCCAGCTCCTCTGGGGGCAGGGGCAACGAGCAGTACTTC. The encoded protein is CASSSGGRGNEQYF.

Of note for this clonotype: A much larger clone lies a single base off, so this may be a read error. V and J are TRBV6-6 and TRBJ1-2; TRBD1 agrees at 8 bases. This CDR3 contains 17 residues. V gave up 1 base and J gave up 4 bases; unmatched junction bases: 11. CDR1 MNHNY and CDR2 SVGAGI come from the germline V gene (reference sequence). The CDR3 DNA follows: TGTGCCAGCAGTTACTTGGCAGGGGGCGCGGGAGGCTATGGCTACACCTTC. This gives the protein CASSYLAGGAGGYGYTF.

The gene calls are TRBV29-1 and TRBJ2-1; the match to TRBD2 covers 10 bases. Germline loops: CDR1 SQVTM, CDR2 ANQGSEA. Trimming at V came to 6 bases and at J to 4 bases, leaving 12 bases not matched to a gene. There are 16 residues in the CDR3. DNA for the CDR3: TGCAGCGTACCTGAGCCACTAGCGGGGAAATACAATGAGCAGTTCTTC. This encodes CSVPEPLAGKYNEQFF.

This chain links TRBV25-1 with TRBJ2-7, with TRBD1 as a possible D gene (6 bases). Germline lookup yields CDR1 MGHDK and CDR2 SYGVNS. V was shortened by 3 bases and J by 0 bases, with 15 bases between the two germline ends. The CDR3 consists of 16 residues. CDR3 coding DNA: TGTGCCAGCAGTGATCTTGGGGGCTCTACCTCCTACGAGCAGTACTTC. It specifies CASSDLGGSTSYEQYF.

This clonotype was seen a handful of times. V usage is TRBV5-6 and J usage is TRBJ2-7, with TRBD1 matching 7 bases. This CDR3 is 15 amino acids long. The germline V gene has CDR1 SGHDT and CDR2 YYEEEE. V lost 0 bases, J lost 2 bases, and 5 bases stayed unmatched. The CDR3 loop reads CASSLVGQSTYEQYF. The CDR3 DNA reads as TGTGCCAGCAGCTTGGTGGGACAGTCGACCTACGAGCAGTACTTC.

This clonotype came up many times. The rearrangement joins TRBV9 to TRBJ2-1; tentative D call: TRBD2 (6 bases). V lost 4 bases and J 9 bases, leaving 11 bases between the germline ends. The CDR3 has 12 residues. CDR1 is SGDLS and CDR2 is YYNGEE in the germline V gene. In DNA form, the CDR3 reads TGTGCCAGCAGCCCCTGGGGAGGTGAGCAGTTCTTC. This translates into CASSPWGGEQFF.

The rearrangement uses TRBV28 and TRBJ1-2, with D unresolved. The germline gives CDR1 MDHEN, CDR2 SYDVKM. This CDR3 comprises 13 residues. This chain's CDR3 is CASDGRTLAGYTF. The CDR3 region has the DNA TGTGCGTCCGACGGGCGGACTTTAGCTGGCTACACCTTC.

This clonotype has at least ten counts. The chain combines TRBV7-2 with TRBJ1-4, with D uncertain. The germline V gene has CDR1 SGHTA and CDR2 FQGNSA. The CDR3 consists of 15 residues. V was cut by 5 bases and J by 0 bases, with 10 bases left in between. CDR3 in amino acids: CASSVTVSTNEKLFF. The CDR3 DNA is TGTGCCAGCAGCGTCACAGTCTCAACTAATGAAAAACTGTTTTTT.

This chain joins TRBV5-1 and TRBJ2-5; D remains ambiguous. This CDR3 has 18 residues. The V gene's germline CDR1 is SGHRS and CDR2 YFSETQ. Trimming took off 4 bases at V and 5 bases at J, with 27 bases between the two ends. The CDR3 spells CASSGKGPDPLLTETQYF. The CDR3 coding sequence is TGCGCCAGCAGCGGTAAAGGCCCTGACCCTTTGCTCACCGAGACCCAGTACTTC. The variable domain in full, completed from reference TRBV5-1 and TRBJ2-5, reads KAGVTQTPRYLIKTRGQQVTLSCSPISGHRSVSWYQQTPGQGLQFLFEYFSETQRNKGNFPGRFSGRQFSNSRSEMNVSTLELGDSALYLCASSGKGPDPLLTETQYFGPGTRLLVL.

This clonotype was counted between two and nine times. The chain employs TRBV6-2 or TRBV6-3 and TRBJ2-1; TRBD1 matches 7 bases. CDR1 is MNHEY and CDR2 is SVGEGT in the germline V gene. CDR3 length: 16 residues. The junction had 12 bases not matched to a gene; V was cut back by 6 bases and J by 4 bases. For the CDR3, the DNA is TGTGCCAGCAGCCCAGACAGGGCTCCCCGATACAATGAGCAGTTCTTC. This encodes CASSPDRAPRYNEQFF.

Many counts were recorded for this clonotype. Because the CDR3's place on the DNA is in doubt, the DNA is left out and the CDR3 is given as listed by TCRdb. The V gene is TRBV10-1, the J gene TRBJ2-2. The CDR3 sequence runs 17 residues, both termini included. Germline V gene sequence: CDR1 WNHNN, CDR2 SYGVQD (reference sequence). CDR3 residues: CASSLSYCNRTPGSCFF.

At least ten counts were recorded for this clonotype. V gene TRBV20-1 combines with J gene TRBJ2-7, with 8 bases identical to TRBD1. The CDR3 has 14 residues. Germline-derived CDR1 and CDR2 are DFQATT and SNEGSKA (reference sequence). Unmatched junction bases numbered 5, after V lost 0 bases and J lost 4 bases. The CDR3 DNA sequence: TGCAGTGCTAGAGAGGACAGGGTGGGATACGAGCAGTACTTC. Translating gives CSAREDRVGYEQYF.

This clonotype was counted ten times or more. The rearrangement links TRBV10-3 to TRBJ2-1; D call uncertain. The CDR3 runs 15 residues. Trimming pared 5 bases from V and 3 bases from J, leaving 14 bases between. Per germline, CDR1 ENHRY and CDR2 SYGVKD. The CDR3 DNA reads as TGTGCCATCAGTCCCTTCAGGCGATTCTACAATGAGCAGTTCTTC. Protein: CAISPFRRFYNEQFF.

The rearrangement joins TRBV29-1 to TRBJ1-4; 10 bases align to TRBD1. V shed 7 bases, J shed 15 bases, and the junction held 11 bases outside the gene matches. Germline values: CDR1 SQVTM, CDR2 ANQGSEA. This CDR3 spans 12 amino acids. The CDR3 bases are TGCAGCGCCGGGACAGGGGCTCAGGGGGTGTTTTTT. Translating it yields CSAGTGAQGVFF.

This clonotype was observed at least ten times. V and J are TRBV10-3 and TRBJ1-2; a weak D match, TRBD1 (6 bases). The germline gives CDR1 ENHRY, CDR2 SYGVKD. Trimming pared 6 bases from V and 0 bases from J, leaving 11 bases between. This CDR3 is built from 14 residues. The CDR3 DNA sequence: TGTGCCATCAGCAAACGGACAGCTAACTATGGCTACACCTTC. Translated, it gives CAISKRTANYGYTF.

This chain connects TRBV7-9 to TRBJ2-1; 7 bases agree with TRBD2. Germline V lookup: CDR1 SEHNR, CDR2 FQNEAQ (reference sequence). This CDR3 is 17 amino acids long. V gave up 4 bases and J gave up 10 bases; unmatched junction bases: 19. CDR3 DNA sequence: TGTGCCAGCAGCTCGCTATTTGGGGGAGGGCCCAGTGGGGAGCAGTTCTTC. Protein product: CASSSLFGGGPSGEQFF.

Turning to this clonotype: This could be a read error, since a much larger clone is one nucleotide away. The genes are TRBV7-9 and TRBJ1-6; 8 nucleotides align to TRBD1. Germline V gene lookup returns CDR1 SEHNR and CDR2 FQNEAQ (reference sequence). This CDR3 is 14 amino acids long. The CDR3 reads CVSSPGQDNSPLHF. DNA of the CDR3: TGTGTCAGCAGCCCGGGACAGGATAATTCACCCCTCCACTTT.

The sample holds many counts of this clonotype. The genes are TRBV5-1 and TRBJ1-1; TRBD1 matches at 9 bases. Germline V CDR1 and CDR2: SGHRS, YFSETQ. Trimming took 0 bases from V and 6 from J; bases not matched to a gene: 15. This CDR3 spans 18 amino acids. CDR3 residues: CASSLDTWTGDFVPEAFF. The CDR3 DNA reads TGCGCCAGCAGCTTGGATACGTGGACAGGGGATTTTGTGCCTGAAGCTTTCTTT.

This clonotype was counted ten times or more. The chain combines TRBV20-1 with TRBJ2-7, with 7 bases lining up with TRBD2. V lost 0 bases and J lost 5; bases outside the gene matches: 7. The V gene's germline CDR1 is DFQATT and CDR2 SNEGSKA (reference sequence). The CDR3 spans 14 residues. The CDR3 reads CSARDGTTLHEQYF. The CDR3 region has the DNA TGCAGTGCTAGAGATGGGACTACTTTACACGAGCAGTACTTC.

This clonotype was seen repeatedly, ten times or more. The rearrangement links TRBV6-6 to TRBJ2-1; D not certain. V lost 7 bases to trimming and J lost 4 bases, with 11 bases between them. The germline V gene encodes CDR1 MNHNY and CDR2 SVGAGI (reference sequence). This CDR3 is 13 amino acids long. As DNA, the CDR3 is TGTGCCAGCACCCCGGACGGATACAATGAGCAGTTCTTC. This sequence encodes CASTPDGYNEQFF.

This clonotype has at least ten counts. This chain links TRBV20-1 with TRBJ2-3; D possibly corresponds to TRBD2 (5 bases). The V end was cut by 1 base, the J end by 4 bases, with 9 bases between. The CDR3 contains 13 residues. Germline loops: CDR1 DFQATT, CDR2 SNEGSKA (reference sequence). CDR3 loop: CSARGSAADTQYF. CDR3 bases: TGCAGTGCTAGAGGGTCAGCGGCAGATACGCAGTATTTT.

This clonotype was recorded many times. J is TRBJ2-1 and V is TRBV12-3 or TRBV12-4, with TRBD2 identical over 14 bases. This CDR3 is built from 15 residues. Germline trimming cut 5 bases from V and 6 bases from J; bases unmatched to any gene: 3. In DNA, the CDR3 is TGTGCCAGCAGTCTCGGACTAGCGGGAGGCAATGAGCAGTTCTTC. This gives the protein CASSLGLAGGNEQFF.

This clonotype was seen many times. This rearrangement joins TRBV21-1 to TRBJ2-1. TRBV21-1 is reported as a pseudogene. This CDR3 contains 17 residues. CDR3 sequence reads: CASSKEVHWTGYNEQFF. Here the CDR3 DNA reads TGTGCCAGCAGCAAAGAAGTGCACTGGACGGGTTACAATGAGCAGTTCTTC.